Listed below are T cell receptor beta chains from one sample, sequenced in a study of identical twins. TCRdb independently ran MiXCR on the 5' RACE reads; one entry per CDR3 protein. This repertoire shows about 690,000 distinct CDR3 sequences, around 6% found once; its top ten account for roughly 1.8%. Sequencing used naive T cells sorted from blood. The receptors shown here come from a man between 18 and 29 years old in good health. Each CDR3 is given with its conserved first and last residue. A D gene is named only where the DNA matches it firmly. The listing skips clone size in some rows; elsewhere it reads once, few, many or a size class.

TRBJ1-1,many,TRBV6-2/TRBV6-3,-,TGTGCCAGCACCATCCACGGACTAAACACTGAAGCTTTCTTT,CASTIHGLNTEAFF
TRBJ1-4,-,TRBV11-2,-,TGTGCCAGCAGCTTAGATTATCGGACTGCCAGAACCAATAATGAAAAACTGTTTTTT,CASSLDYRTARTNNEKLFF
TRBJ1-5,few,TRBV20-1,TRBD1,TGCAGTGCTGCCGGACAGGGGAATCAGCCCCAGCATTTT,CSAAGQGNQPQHF
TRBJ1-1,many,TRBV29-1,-,TGCAGCGTTGGTTCTGGGGTGAGCACTGAAGCTTTCTTT,CSVGSGVSTEAFF
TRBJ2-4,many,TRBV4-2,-,TGTGCCAGCAGCCAAGATCGGCCCTCTACAGGGACGGACATTCAGTACTTC,CASSQDRPSTGTDIQYF
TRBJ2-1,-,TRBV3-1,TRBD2,TGTGCCAGCAGCCAAGTTTTAGCGGGAGGGCCTGGGAATGAGCAGTTCTTC,CASSQVLAGGPGNEQFF
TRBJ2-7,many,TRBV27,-,TGTGCCAGCAGTTTAGCCCACTACTACGAGCAGTACTTC,CASSLAHYYEQYF
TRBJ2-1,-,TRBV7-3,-,TGTGCCAGCAGCTTAGGCAGTCGGGGCACATTTTCCTACAATGAGCAGTTCTTC,CASSLGSRGTFSYNEQFF
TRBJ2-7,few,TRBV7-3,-,TGTGCCAGCAGCTTATTAGCCTCCCCACCCTCGGATACCCACGAGCAGTACTTC,CASSLLASPPSDTHEQYF
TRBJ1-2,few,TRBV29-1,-,TGCAGCACCAACGACAGCCCTCTCTATGGCTACACCTTC,CSTNDSPLYGYTF
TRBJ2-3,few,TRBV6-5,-,TGTGCCAGCAGTTACGTGCCAGGAAGCACAGATACGCAGTATTTT,CASSYVPGSTDTQYF
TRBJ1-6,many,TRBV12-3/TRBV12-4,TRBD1,TGTGCCAGCAGCCCCGGGACAGGGGGATTTTCACCCCTCCACTTT,CASSPGTGGFSPLHF
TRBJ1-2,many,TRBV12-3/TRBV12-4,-,TGTGCCAGCAGTTTTGTCCCCTCAGGCTCTGGCTACACCTTC,CASSFVPSGSGYTF
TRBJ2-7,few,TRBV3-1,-,TGTGCCAGCAGCGAAGATCTATACAGGGATTTCGCCTACGAGCAGTACTTC,CASSEDLYRDFAYEQYF
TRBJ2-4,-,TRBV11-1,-,TGTGCCAGCAGCTTAGCCGCGTCTCATCAAATAGCCAAAAACATTCAGTACTTC,CASSLAASHQIAKNIQYF
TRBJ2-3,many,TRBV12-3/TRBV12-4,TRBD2,TGTGCCAGCCAAGCGGGAGGGCCCAGCACAGATACGCAGTATTTT,CASQAGGPSTDTQYF
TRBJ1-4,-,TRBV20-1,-,TGCAGTGCTAGAGATCCGCAGGAAAGTACTAATGAAAAACTGTTTTTT,CSARDPQESTNEKLFF
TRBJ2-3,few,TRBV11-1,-,TGTGCCAGCGGTCTAAGCGGGAGCACAGATACGCAGTATTTT,CASGLSGSTDTQYF
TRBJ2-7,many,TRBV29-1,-,TGCAGCGTTGAAGACACGTACGAGCAGTACTTC,CSVEDTYEQYF
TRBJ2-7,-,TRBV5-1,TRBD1,TGCGCCAGCAGCTCGTCGGGACAGGGTAACTACGAGCAGTACTTC,CASSSSGQGNYEQYF
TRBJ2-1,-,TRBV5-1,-,TGCGCCAGCAGCCTAGCGCCGCAGGGCTCCTACAATGAGCAGTTCTTC,CASSLAPQGSYNEQFF
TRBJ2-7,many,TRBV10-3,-,TGTGCCATCAGTGAGGGGGAAGGCGAGCAGTACTTC,CAISEGEGEQYF
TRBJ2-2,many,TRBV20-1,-,TGCAGCGTCGAGGAAAACACCGGGGAGCTGTTTTTT,CSVEENTGELFF
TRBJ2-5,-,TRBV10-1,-,TGCGCCAGCAGTGAGAGTGTTGAGACCCAGTACTTC,CASSESVETQYF
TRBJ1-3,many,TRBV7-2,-,TGTGCCAGCAGCTTATCGCAGGGAGCTGGAAACACCATATATTTT,CASSLSQGAGNTIYF
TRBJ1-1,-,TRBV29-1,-,TGCAGCGTTGATGGGGAAACGAGTACTGAAGCTTTCTTT,CSVDGETSTEAFF
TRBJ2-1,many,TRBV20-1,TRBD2,TGCAGTGCTAGAACCCTAGCGGGAGGACCTGAGCAGTTCTTC,CSARTLAGGPEQFF
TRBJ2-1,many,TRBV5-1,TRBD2,TGCGCCAGCAGCTTGGATGGACTAGGCACAACAATGATGCAGTTCTTC,CASSLDGLGTTMMQFF
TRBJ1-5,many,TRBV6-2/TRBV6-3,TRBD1,TGTGCCAGCAGTCCGATGCGACAGGGGTCCAGTCAGCCCCAGCATTTT,CASSPMRQGSSQPQHF
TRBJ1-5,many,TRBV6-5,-,TGTGCCAGCAGTTACTCCAGCGGTGGCAATCAGCCCCAGCATTTT,CASSYSSGGNQPQHF
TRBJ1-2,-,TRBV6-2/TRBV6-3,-,TGTGCCAGCAGTTACGGGACCGGGGCCTATGGCTACACCTTC,CASSYGTGAYGYTF